The sequence of this T cell receptor (beta chain) was determined in a study of T cells in Graves' hyperthyroidism and ophthalmopathy. At least ten counts were recorded for this clonotype. The CDR3 runs 15 residues. V gave up 3 bases and J gave up 0 bases; unmatched junction bases: 2. Amplification of TCR beta CDR3 regions used RNA as the template. First-round RT-PCR with HTBI primers amplified the TCR CDR3 region. TCRdb reanalysed the multiplex PCR reads using MiXCR and keeps one entry per CDR3 protein. The data hold 350,000 to 450,000 distinct CDR3 sequences, with 11% to 15% observed a single time. The receptor comes from a woman in her sixties or seventies with Graves' hyperthyroidism. The chain joins TRBV12-3 or TRBV12-4 to TRBJ1-3; 7 bases agree with TRBD1. Specimen: blood. CDR3 nucleotide sequence: TGTGCCAGCAGTTTCCCAGGGGGCTCTGGAAACACCATATATTTT. It specifies CASSFPGGSGNTIYF.